The 7 T cell receptor beta chains listed next were all sequenced from one sample in a study of human T cells and chemical hapten exposure. One entry per CDR3 protein, called by TCRdb with MiXCR from the RACE reads. The sample shows more than 300,000 distinct CDR3 sequences, 5.5% of them seen only once. Time point: pre-sensitization, week 0. As to treatment: therapeutic diphenylcyclopropenone sensitization with weekly scalp DPC. This material consisted of whole blood, taken in connection with sensitization to the hapten diphenylcyclopropenone (DPC). These receptors were obtained from a woman aged 18-35 years with alopecia areata. Some clones in this sample may be carry-over from other donors' samples.

The sample holds many counts of this clonotype. This chain uses TRBV6-5 with TRBJ2-7; 7 nucleotides line up with TRBD1. The CDR3 loop spans 14 amino acids. Germline CDR1 is MNHEY and CDR2 is SVGAGI. V was clipped by 6 bases and J by 0 bases; unmatched bases: 5. CDR3 amino acids: CASSWDRNSYEQYF. CDR3 nucleotides: TGTGCCAGCAGCTGGGACAGAAACTCCTACGAGCAGTACTTC.

This clonotype was counted a few times. The chain employs TRBV6-1 and TRBJ1-5; D is unresolved. The CDR3 extends over 16 amino acids. Trimming removed 3 bases from V and 9 bases from J, with 21 bases in between. In germline, CDR1 is MNHNS, CDR2 SASEGT. The CDR3 bases are TGTGCCAGCAGTGACGATGCAATCAGCCCCAGCACGCCCCAGCATTTT. It specifies CASSDDAISPSTPQHF.

This clonotype was observed many times. The CDR3 protein is CASSQEKGDYLYQETQYF. Here the CDR3 DNA reads TGCGCCAGCAGCCAAGAAAAGGGCGACTACTTGTACCAAGAGACCCAGTACTTC. V is TRBV4-3 and J is TRBJ2-5, with a weak D call TRBD2 (5 bases). Trimming removed 0 bases from V and 0 bases from J, with 17 bases in between. Germline V gene lookup returns CDR1 LGHNA and CDR2 YSLEER. This CDR3 region has 18 residues.

This clonotype was found a few times. The chain is built from TRBV20-1 and TRBJ1-6; D ambiguous. The V end was cut by 5 bases, the J end by 8 bases, with 22 bases between. The germline V gene encodes CDR1 DFQATT and CDR2 SNEGSKA (reference sequence). There are 16 residues in the CDR3. CDR3 sequence (DNA): TGCAGTGCTTACCCGGCAGTTTCGAGATTGGATTCACCCCTCCACTTT. Its protein is CSAYPAVSRLDSPLHF.

In DNA form, the CDR3 reads TGTGCCAGCAGCTCCCTGACTAGCACAGATACGCAGTATTTT. Protein product: CASSSLTSTDTQYF. The chain is built from TRBV7-2 and TRBJ2-3, with D unresolved. The germline gives CDR1 SGHTA, CDR2 FQGNSA. Trimming removed 4 bases at V and 0 bases at J, with 8 bases between. The CDR3 extends over 14 amino acids.

This clonotype was detected many times. This chain links TRBV9 with TRBJ2-1; the match to TRBD2 covers 10 bases. In germline, CDR1 is SGDLS, CDR2 YYNGEE. V was pared by 0 bases and J by 8 bases, with 11 bases of the junction left unmatched. CDR3 size: 17 residues. The CDR3 coding sequence is TGTGCCAGCAGCGTAGCTTGGAGCGGGGGGGCCATCCATGAGCAGTTCTTC. Residues: CASSVAWSGGAIHEQFF.

At least ten counts were recorded for this clonotype. The chain employs TRBV10-3 and TRBJ2-3, with TRBD2 identical over 13 bases. CDR3 size: 16 residues. V shed 4 bases, J shed 5 bases, and the junction held 6 bases outside the gene matches. Germline lookup yields CDR1 ENHRY and CDR2 SYGVKD. In DNA form, the CDR3 reads TGTGCCATCAGTGGTTTACTAGCGGGGGGGAAAGATACGCAGTATTTT. Translated, it gives CAISGLLAGGKDTQYF.